This paragraph reports one T cell receptor beta chain. This sample was taken from a study of blood T cell repertoires in COVID-19. About the study: Acute and convalescent COVID-19 specimens originated in the United States, Italy and Spain. PBMCs, B-cell-depleted T cells, or T cells provided the cDNA or gDNA that made up the material.

With V trimmed by 5 bases and J by 6 bases, 11 bases remained unmatched. Looked up from germline, CDR1 is SEHNR and CDR2 is FQNEAQ (reference sequence). The CDR3 is made up of 15 amino acids. The method was immunoSEQ multiplex PCR; TCRdb's version includes in-frame clones alone and lacks a portion of them. The sample contains 200,000 to 250,000 clones, around nine tenths of which appear only once. The receptor's source is a woman aged 55-70 years with acute or convalescent COVID-19. The chain is built from TRBV7-9 and TRBJ1-2, with 8 nucleotides matching TRBD1. Material: peripheral blood. In DNA form, the CDR3 reads TGTGCCAGCAGCCCCGAAAGAACAGGGGGAGATGGCTACACCTTC. This translates into CASSPERTGGDGYTF.